The text below deals with one T cell receptor (beta chain). The target of this receptor is not known. No base-level quality is on record; no much larger clone is a single base apart. These data are taken from a study of blood T cell repertoires in COVID-19 (dated by TCRdb to 2019 to 2021). Regarding the research as a whole: Samples from collaborators originated in the United States, Italy and Spain and spanned both the acute and convalescent phases of COVID-19. The prospective study material was composed of cDNA or gDNA derived from T cells, B-cell-depleted T cells, or PBMCs. The dataset comprised deeply sampled blood TCRbeta repertoires from subjects exposed to, actively infected with, or recovered from COVID-19. A freely available public database, intended as a resource for researchers studying the immune response to SARS-CoV-2, is where the repertoires were released. The samples were drawn from the first 160 participants of the ongoing ImmuneRACE study and from 1,254 subjects provided by 6 global collaborators. A de-identified subject ID, COVID-19 status, age in years and sex were almost always included in the sample metadata. Where available, HLA class I and class II types were obtained from metadata supplied by the sample provider rather than from assay-based typing. The investigation overall reported the following: The quantity of clinical and demographic metadata differed by source and by participant and was supplied without curation.

TCRbeta CDR3 regions were amplified from genomic DNA by means of the immunoSEQ Assay, a bias-controlled multiplex PCR. In the authors' own workflow: The number of nucleated cells in each sample was estimated from the amplification of reference gene primers within the assay. To quantify the absolute abundance of each unique TCRbeta CDR3 rearrangement, sequence reads were collapsed and filtered. For each sample, productive Simpson clonality was calculated as the square root of Simpson's diversity index across productive rearrangements. As stored in TCRdb, this immuneACCESS dataset retains in-frame rearrangements with V and J assigned. A fraction of the clones does not appear; measured against another copy, unresolved V genes explain less than half of the discrepancy, and the remainder lacks a known reason. V, J and clone size derive from that table, while D and trimming were established from the DNA sequence. Within this sample are 20,000 or so clones, with 75% to 90% of them counted one time only. Around 10% of the sample rests with the top ten.

Ends trimmed: V by 6 bases, J by 2 bases; bases unmatched to a gene: 7. Measured from the cysteine to the phenylalanine, the CDR3 is 15 residues long. The read is trimmed to its CDR3 DNA, 45 bases read in frame from base 1. The germline V gene gives CDR1 as MNHEY and CDR2 as SVGAGI. Each collaborating institution followed its own protocols to collect whole blood in K2EDTA tubes. Collaborator samples were shipped for TCRbeta analysis as frozen whole blood, isolated PBMCs, or DNA extracted from either sample type. This receptor was identified in an elderly woman with active or convalescent COVID-19. Sequencing was carried out using peripheral blood. The rearranged chain carries TRBV6-5 and TRBJ1-2; 9 central bases correspond to TRBD1. The DNA reads TGTGCCAGCAGAGGGACAGGGTCCCTGAACTATGGCTACACCTTC. The encoded protein is CASRGTGSLNYGYTF.